The next 31 T cell receptor beta chains were all read from a single sample in a study of cytomegalovirus exposure and HLA in healthy donors. The PCR made use of 60 Vbeta and 13 Jbeta primers. Repertoires were generated with immunoSEQ multiplex PCR, while TCRdb's copy carries only in-frame clones and drops some. The sample records approximately 40,000 clones, roughly 76% being singletons. Material for sequencing was PBMCs. Source of these receptors: a woman aged 40 to 49 in good health and CMV-seronegative.

This rearrangement joins TRBV7-9 to TRBJ2-7, with 11 bases lining up with TRBD2. The CDR3 length is 17 residues. Germline CDR1 SEHNR, CDR2 FQNEAQ (reference sequence). Trimming removed 5 bases from V and 5 bases from J; junction bases left unmatched: 14. The chain's CDR3 is CASSPRGGSGGVDEQYF. The CDR3 region has the DNA TGTGCCAGCAGCCCCCGAGGAGGTAGCGGGGGGGTGGACGAGCAGTACTTC.

This rearrangement joins TRBV7-8 to TRBJ1-6; perhaps TRBD1 as D (5 bases). Trimming removed 5 bases from V and 13 bases from J, with 12 bases in between. Per the germline V gene, CDR1 is SGHVS and CDR2 is FQNEAQ. This CDR3 is 12 amino acids long. The CDR3 spells CASSTRVGPLHF. The CDR3 nucleotides read TGTGCCAGCAGCACCAGGGTAGGGCCCCTCCACTTT.

CDR3 amino acids: CASSRRGSTDTQYF. The CDR3 DNA sequence: TGCGCCAGCAGCCGCCGGGGGAGCACAGATACGCAGTATTTT. The V gene is TRBV5-1, the J gene TRBJ2-3, with a possible D match to TRBD2 (6 bases). Trimming cost V 4 bases and J 0 bases, with 9 bases left between them. The germline gives CDR1 SGHRS, CDR2 YFSETQ. The CDR3 length is 14 residues.

This clone was seen more than once but under ten times. The chain recombines TRBV5-4 with TRBJ2-2; D might be TRBD2 (6 bases). The CDR3 is 15 amino acids. The V gene lost 3 bases and the J gene lost 1 base, with 10 bases spanning the gap. CDR1 and CDR2 (germline): SGHNT, YYREEE (reference sequence). Here the CDR3 reads CASSSGGRNTGELFF. CDR3 nucleotides: TGTGCCAGCAGCTCCGGAGGGAGGAACACCGGGGAGCTGTTTTTT.

Only a few counts were recorded for this clone. V usage is TRBV11-1 and J usage is TRBJ2-3, with 7 bases that match TRBD1. Germline values: CDR1 SGHAT, CDR2 FQDESV (reference sequence). The CDR3 has 15 residues. V was clipped by 3 bases and J by 1 base; unmatched bases: 4. The CDR3 sequence is CASSLLTGGTDTQYF. CDR3 sequence (DNA): TGTGCCAGCAGCTTGTTAACAGGGGGCACAGATACGCAGTATTTT.

The V gene is TRBV5-1, the J gene TRBJ1-6, with 11 bases that match TRBD1. The CDR3 loop spans 14 amino acids. Germline V gene lookup returns CDR1 SGHRS and CDR2 YFSETQ. V lost 2 bases to trimming and J lost 11 bases; unmatched junction nucleotides: 3. CDR3: CASSLGQGATPLHF. The CDR3 DNA follows: TGCGCCAGCAGCTTAGGACAGGGGGCTACACCCCTCCACTTT.

This clone appeared a single time. This chain uses TRBV19 with TRBJ2-1; 11 nucleotides match TRBD2. The CDR3 spans 16 residues. From germline, CDR1 is LNHDA and CDR2 SQIVND (reference sequence). The V gene end was trimmed by 4 bases and the J gene end by 4 bases; junction bases not matched to a gene: 6. The CDR3 DNA follows: TGTGCCAGTAGTAGACAGCTAGCGGGGGGATACAATGAGCAGTTCTTC. Its protein product is CASSRQLAGGYNEQFF.

This clone has a single count. V and J are TRBV9 and TRBJ1-6; 7 bases are shared with TRBD1. V lost 0 bases and J lost 14; bases outside the gene matches: 8. The CDR3 is 14 amino acids. Germline V lookup: CDR1 SGDLS, CDR2 YYNGEE. CDR3 loop: CASSVASGGSTLHF. CDR3 nucleotide sequence: TGTGCCAGCAGCGTAGCGTCAGGGGGGAGCACCCTCCACTTT.

The chain couples TRBV4-1 to TRBJ1-5, with D hard to call. Trimming took 0 bases from V and 0 from J, leaving 6 bases between them. This CDR3 contains 15 residues. The germline gives CDR1 MGHRA, CDR2 YSYEKL. The DNA for the CDR3 is TGCGCCAGCAGCCAAGATCGACATAGCAATCAGCCCCAGCATTTT. Its translation: CASSQDRHSNQPQHF.

The chain carries TRBV10-3 and TRBJ2-3; D uncertain. V lost 0 bases and J lost 1, with 5 bases in between. CDR3 size: 14 residues. Looked up from germline, CDR1 is ENHRY and CDR2 is SYGVKD. As DNA, the CDR3 is TGTGCCATCAGTGAGTCGAGAGGCACAGATACGCAGTATTTT. Protein sequence: CAISESRGTDTQYF.

The chain joins TRBV7-9 to TRBJ1-5; 8 nucleotides align to TRBD1. Germline CDR1 is SEHNR and CDR2 is FQNEAQ (reference sequence). V dropped 4 bases and J dropped 4; count of bases not matched to a gene: 3. This CDR3 is built from 14 residues. Written as DNA, the CDR3 is TGTGCCAGCAGCTCACAGGGGGAGAATCAGCCCCAGCATTTT. It translates to CASSSQGENQPQHF.

The rearrangement joins TRBV4-3 to TRBJ2-1, with 12 bases that match TRBD2. Per the germline V gene, CDR1 is LGHNA and CDR2 is YSLEER. The CDR3 contains 16 residues. With V trimmed by 1 base and J by 7 bases, 5 bases remained unmatched. The CDR3 nucleotides are TGCGCCAGCAGCCAAGGGCGCACTAGCGGGGGGAATGAGCAGTTCTTC. Its protein is CASSQGRTSGGNEQFF.

The V gene is TRBV6-5, the J gene TRBJ2-5; 13 bases agree with TRBD2. Trimming cost V 6 bases and J 1 base; bases outside gene matches: 2. Looked up from germline, CDR1 is MNHEY and CDR2 is SVGAGI. The CDR3 consists of 15 residues. As DNA, the CDR3 is TGTGCCAGCAGCAGACTAGCGGGGGGCCAAGAGACCCAGTACTTC. Translating it yields CASSRLAGGQETQYF.

The V gene is TRBV6-1, the J gene TRBJ1-5; D is possibly TRBD1 (6 bases). The CDR3 consists of 14 residues. In germline, CDR1 is MNHNS, CDR2 SASEGT. The V end lost 6 bases, the J end lost 3 bases, and 12 bases lay between the germline ends. The CDR3 nucleotides read TGTGCCAGCAGGCCGACAGGTTACAATCAGCCCCAGCATTTT. Protein sequence: CASRPTGYNQPQHF.

The chain carries TRBV5-1 and TRBJ2-1; TRBD1 matches 8 bases. CDR3 length: 15 amino acids. Germline V lookup: CDR1 SGHRS, CDR2 YFSETQ. V gave up 2 bases and J gave up 5 bases; unmatched junction bases: 6. CDR3 bases: TGCGCCAGCAGCTTAACGGACAGGGAAAACAATGAGCAGTTCTTC. Translating gives CASSLTDRENNEQFF.

This chain joins TRBV28 and TRBJ1-6; weak D call: TRBD1 (6 bases). V lost 6 bases, J lost 10 bases, and 10 bases lay in between. Germline CDR1 is MDHEN and CDR2 is SYDVKM. The CDR3 extends over 12 amino acids. For the CDR3, the DNA is TGTGCCAGCAGGACAGGAGGATCACCCCTCCACTTT. Protein: CASRTGGSPLHF.

As to this clone: Within the sample, other DNA sequences also encode this same CDR3. This CDR3 reads CASGVGAGNEKLFF. The CDR3 region has the DNA TGCGCCAGCGGTGTGGGCGCGGGTAATGAAAAACTGTTTTTT. This chain connects TRBV5-1 to TRBJ1-4; D call uncertain. With 7 bases removed from V and 4 bases from J, the gap between germline ends came to 14 bases. Per germline, CDR1 SGHRS and CDR2 YFSETQ. The length of the CDR3 is 14 residues.

The chain uses TRBV11-1 and TRBJ2-5; 11 bases line up with TRBD1. Looked up from germline, CDR1 is SGHAT and CDR2 is FQDESV (reference sequence). The CDR3 is made up of 16 amino acids. V lost 6 bases to trimming and J lost 4 bases; unmatched junction nucleotides: 10. The CDR3 DNA follows: TGTGCCAGCAGTATGGACAGGGGGCGCATCATAGAGACCCAGTACTTC. Translation gives CASSMDRGRIIETQYF.

V is TRBV19 and J is TRBJ1-6; a weak D match, TRBD1 (6 bases). In germline, CDR1 is LNHDA, CDR2 SQIVND (reference sequence). This CDR3 comprises 13 residues. With 8 bases removed from V and 4 bases from J, the gap between germline ends came to 9 bases. This CDR3 reads CASGGPYNSPLHF. The CDR3 DNA follows: TGTGCCAGTGGGGGCCCGTATAATTCACCCCTCCACTTT. Full variable domain (rest looked up from reference TRBV19 and TRBJ1-6): DGGITQSPKYLFRKEGQNVTLSCEQNLNHDAMYWYRQDPGQGLRLIYYSQIVNDFQKGDIAEGYSVSREKKESFPLTVTSAQKNPTAFYLCASGGPYNSPLHFGNGTRLTVT.

This chain connects TRBV15 to TRBJ1-3, with 7 bases aligning to TRBD1. The CDR3 length is 16 residues. Trimming cost V 0 bases and J 3 bases; bases outside gene matches: 5. The V gene's germline CDR1 is LNHNV and CDR2 YYDKDF (reference sequence). CDR3 residues: CATSRDQGVGGNTIYF. CDR3 DNA: TGTGCCACCAGCAGAGATCAGGGGGTTGGTGGAAACACCATATATTTT.

This clone is a singleton in its sample. This chain joins TRBV4-3 and TRBJ1-2; D is perhaps TRBD1 (5 bases). CDR3 size: 13 residues. Germline-derived CDR1 and CDR2 are LGHNA and YSLEER. V dropped 4 bases and J dropped 8 bases, with 14 bases sitting between them. The CDR3 spells CASSPQRRGGYTF. The CDR3 coding sequence is TGCGCCAGCAGCCCACAACGAAGGGGAGGCTACACCTTC.

In DNA, the CDR3 is TGTGCCAGCAGCTTAGTCCCGCCGGGACAGGGCTTGTATGGCTACACCTTC. Protein sequence: CASSLVPPGQGLYGYTF. V usage is TRBV7-6 and J usage is TRBJ1-2, with 9 bases lining up with TRBD1. There are 17 residues in the CDR3. V dropped 1 base and J dropped 5; count of bases not matched to a gene: 11. Germline V gives CDR1 SGHVS, CDR2 FNYEAQ.

This chain joins TRBV2 and TRBJ2-5; 7 nucleotides align to TRBD1. The CDR3 totals 14 residues. Germline V gene lookup returns CDR1 SNHLY and CDR2 FYNNEI. Trimming cost V 6 bases and J 5 bases; bases outside gene matches: 9. Here the CDR3 DNA reads TGTGCCAGCAGATACAGGGGTCCTCGGGAGACCCAGTACTTC. Its translation: CASRYRGPRETQYF.

The chain carries TRBV5-4 and TRBJ2-3; no clear D. Germline V gene lookup returns CDR1 SGHNT and CDR2 YYREEE (reference sequence). CDR3 length: 14 amino acids. Trimming shortened V by 0 bases and J by 2 bases, and 7 bases separated the two germline ends. CDR3 region: CASSLGADTDTQYF. In nucleotides, the CDR3 is TGTGCCAGCAGCTTGGGGGCAGACACAGATACGCAGTATTTT. Full variable domain (missing parts from reference TRBV5-4 and TRBJ2-3): ETGVTQSPTHLIKTRGQQVTLRCSSQSGHNTVSWYQQALGQGPQFIFQYYREEENGRGNFPPRFSGLQFPNYSSELNVNALELDDSALYLCASSLGADTDTQYFGPGTRLTVL.

J is TRBJ2-1 and V is TRBV7-3, with a weak D call TRBD2 (7 bases). The CDR3 extends over 16 amino acids. Between the trimmed V and J ends, which lost 1 base and 0 bases, there was a span of 10 bases. From germline, CDR1 is SGHTA and CDR2 FQGTGA. DNA for the CDR3: TGTGCCAGCAGCTTAAGTGCGGGGGCCTCCTACAATGAGCAGTTCTTC. It specifies CASSLSAGASYNEQFF.

This chain connects TRBV19 to TRBJ1-6; 7 bases are a match to TRBD1. The V segment lost 3 bases and the J segment 4 bases; nucleotides outside the gene matches: 6. The CDR3 length is 16 residues. Germline V gene sequence: CDR1 LNHDA, CDR2 SQIVND (reference sequence). This CDR3 is CASSIRQGGYNSPLHF. Here the CDR3 DNA reads TGTGCCAGTAGTATTCGACAGGGAGGATATAATTCACCCCTCCACTTT.

The rearrangement uses TRBV9 and TRBJ1-6, with a possible D match to TRBD1 (5 bases). Germline V gene data show CDR1 as SGDLS and CDR2 as YYNGEE. V lost 7 bases to trimming and J lost 9 bases, with 17 bases between them. This CDR3 has 14 residues. The CDR3 sequence: CASQSFQGPSPLHF. CDR3 sequence (DNA): TGTGCCAGCCAGTCGTTTCAGGGCCCTTCACCCCTCCACTTT.

The chain carries TRBV4-2 and TRBJ2-3, with 8 nucleotides matching TRBD1. V shed 3 bases and J 3 bases; nucleotides not matched to a gene: 11. The CDR3 runs 17 residues. CDR1 is LGHNA and CDR2 is YNFKEQ in the germline V gene. CDR3 DNA: TGTGCCAGCAGCCATGCGTTGACAGGGGTTGGGACAGATACGCAGTATTTT. Amino acid sequence: CASSHALTGVGTDTQYF.

The rearrangement links TRBV9 to TRBJ1-3; a weak D match, TRBD1 (5 bases). There are 16 residues in the CDR3. CDR1 and CDR2 from the germline V gene are SGDLS and YYNGEE. Deletions cut 4 bases from V and 0 bases from J, with 14 bases between. CDR3 in DNA: TGTGCCAGCAGCCCCCAACAGGCGAGCTCTGGAAACACCATATATTTT. Translating gives CASSPQQASSGNTIYF.

V is TRBV5-6 and J is TRBJ2-1; D is ambiguous. The CDR3 spans 17 residues. CDR1 is SGHDT, CDR2 YYEEEE, per germline. V was cut by 4 bases and J by 0 bases, with 17 bases left in between. The CDR3 region has the DNA TGTGCCAGCAGCCCCGAAGGATTCCTAGTCTCCTACAATGAGCAGTTCTTC. It translates to CASSPEGFLVSYNEQFF.

This chain uses TRBV25-1 with TRBJ1-2; TRBD1 agrees at 7 bases. The CDR3 has 14 residues. Germline V lookup: CDR1 MGHDK, CDR2 SYGVNS. V lost 7 bases to trimming and J lost 0 bases; unmatched junction nucleotides: 5. The CDR3 DNA sequence: TGTGCCAGCACTGGGGACAGAGCTAACTATGGCTACACCTTC. It translates to CASTGDRANYGYTF.